This TCR beta chain was identified during a study of blood T cells in healthy people across ages. A second PCR, run for about 6 to 11 cycles, used a sample-barcoded 5' primer plus a J-beta primer mix. Tagging of each cDNA molecule was performed by a template-switch adaptor with 12 random nucleotides. In TCRdb, the 5' RACE reads were re-called with MiXCR into one record per CDR3 protein. Altogether about 1.1 million distinct CDR3 sequences are present, 35% to 40% being singletons, with the ten largest covering about an eighth. Findings of the study overall: Naive and antigen-experienced cells were not separated, limiting conclusive comparison. Greater diversity and more naive CD4+ cells were seen in long-lived donors than in aged donors.

Of note for this clonotype: Its target is unknown.

CDR1 is SGHRS and CDR2 is YFSETQ in the germline V gene. CDR3 length equals 15 residues. Trimming cost V 4 bases and J 3 bases, with 14 bases left between them. V is TRBV5-1 and J is TRBJ1-3; D gene uncertain. This clonotype originated in a man younger than 30 in good health. Sequenced material: blood. For the CDR3, the DNA is TGCGCCAGCAGCCCGTTCCCCGGTGTTGGAAACACCATATATTTT. Its protein is CASSPFPGVGNTIYF.